Here is one T cell receptor beta chain with its context. This clonotype has only a few counts. The target of this receptor is not known. Base qualities were left out, and no much larger clone turns up one base away. The CDR3 goes from the cysteine to the phenylalanine over 13 residues. The kept DNA is CDR3 alone, 39 bases in frame from the first base. In the germline V gene, CDR1 corresponds to SGHDN and CDR2 to FVKESK. Clipping removes 4 bases from V and 4 bases from J, with 2 as the unmatched junction base count. These data come from a study of identical twins (dated by TCRdb to 2016 to 2017). About the investigation overall: TCR alpha and beta repertoires from monozygotic twins, unrelated adults of various ages and cord blood were deep-sequenced to test whether fetal clonotypes persist. To rule out contamination, replicate twin experiments were performed at different times with different library preparation protocols.

The investigation overall reported the following: In beta out-of-frame sequences, excess twin sharing was weaker, because having fewer shared sequences lowered the signal-to-noise ratio. Because the same donors could not be followed over many years, the conclusions depended on cross-sectional statistical analysis. Zero-insertion analyses could be partly confounded by invariant T cells such as MAIT and iNKT, though diverse VJ usage argued against such confounding for most clonotypes. Out-of-frame TCR alpha sharing in monozygotic twins was systematically underestimated by recombination models, whereas sharing between unrelated individuals was in agreement with the recombination models. Fewer insertions were carried by abundant cord blood beta clonotypes, a similar but weaker trend appeared in young adult naive repertoires, and no such trend appeared in memory repertoires. Out-of-frame TCR alpha sequences shared between twins showed an excess of low generation-probability sequences compared with coincidental sharing between unrelated individuals.

All donors were healthy Caucasians. Three pairs of female monozygotic twins, all aged about 18 to 30 years, were included in the twin cohort. CD4+ and CD8+ T cell populations were isolated with positive isolation kits from Invitrogen. Library generation was performed with 5' RACE. For sequencing, an Illumina HiSeq 2000 was employed. A universal primer binding site was introduced by template switching, and a unique molecular identifier was present in the final cDNA, enabling accurate counting of TCR cDNA molecules. Specific primers in the conserved constant-segment region were used to synthesize first-strand cDNA for the TCR alpha and beta chains. To control for contamination, every cDNA library carried two barcodes: a SMART-Mk sample barcode plus Illumina barcodes. TruSeq adapter sequences along with Illumina sample barcodes were introduced in two successive PCR steps. TCR alpha and beta cDNA libraries were sequenced on the Illumina HiSeq platform with custom primers. In the original analysis: MiGEC processed the raw reads to extract unique molecular identifiers, while MiXCR was used to determine the CDR3 positions. For each individual, recombination models were inferred using an EM algorithm with the repgenHMM and IGoR tools. The tcR package in R was used for shared clonotype analysis, with sharing normalized by the product of cloneset sizes. To study raw recombination without the effects of thymic and clonal selection, out-of-frame nonproductive sequences were analyzed. TCRdb itself trimmed the public reads at Q25 with fastp, ran MiXCR and retained productive beta chains. All rows with the same CDR3 protein become a single entry with the most common DNA and genes. TCRdb's processing, not the study's, gives the V and J calls here. The sample table lists about 550,000 distinct CDR3 sequences, 20% to 25% of them with a count of one. The ten largest clones take up 0.48% of the sample.

The same sample was also studied in work on yellow fever vaccine responses in identical twins. From the second report: The authors reported that the T cell response to vaccination in identical twins appeared partly convergent and partly personalized. In the study, vaccine-responding T cell clones were precisely tracked in identical twins.

This clonotype was sampled from a woman between 18 and 29 years old in good health. Sequencing used CD4+ T cells sorted from blood. The rearranged segments are TRBV14 and TRBJ2-3, and TRBD2 matches 7 of the central bases. The nucleotide sequence is TGTGCCAGCAGCCGGACTAGACCAGATACGCAGTATTTT. Its protein reads: CASSRTRPDTQYF. With all but the CDR3 taken from the reference TRBV14 and TRBJ2-3 genes, the full variable domain is: EAGVTQFPSHSVIEKGQTVTLRCDPISGHDNLYWYRRVMGKEIKFLLHFVKESKQDESGMPNNRFLAERTGGTYSTLKVQPAELEDSGVYFCASSRTRPDTQYFGPGTRLTVL.